This T cell receptor beta chain was captured by sequencing in a study of shared clonotypes between healthy human individuals. Some clones are missing from TCRdb's copy, which holds only in-frame ones; the method was immunoSEQ multiplex PCR. The sample records about 680,000 clones, around 73% being singletons. Splitting of CD4+ cells produced CD45RA+ naive and CD45RA-negative memory subsets. V was trimmed by 6 bases and J by 4 bases, leaving 13 bases between them. CDR1 and CDR2 (germline): LNHDA, SQIVND (reference sequence). This CDR3 contains 14 residues. This clone has only a few counts. Its antigen is still unknown. Study-wide points: Lower generation probabilities were found for non-shared clonotypes than for those shared by all four donors.

Sequencing input: memory CD4+ T cells sorted from blood. Subset noted: CD45RA-negative fraction. This TCR came from a woman aged 25 to 39 in good health. This chain links TRBV19 with TRBJ2-4; the D gene is possibly TRBD2 (6 bases). This chain's CDR3 is CASSSAGGKNIQYF. The CDR3 DNA reads as TGTGCCAGTAGCTCCGCCGGGGGAAAAAACATTCAGTACTTC.